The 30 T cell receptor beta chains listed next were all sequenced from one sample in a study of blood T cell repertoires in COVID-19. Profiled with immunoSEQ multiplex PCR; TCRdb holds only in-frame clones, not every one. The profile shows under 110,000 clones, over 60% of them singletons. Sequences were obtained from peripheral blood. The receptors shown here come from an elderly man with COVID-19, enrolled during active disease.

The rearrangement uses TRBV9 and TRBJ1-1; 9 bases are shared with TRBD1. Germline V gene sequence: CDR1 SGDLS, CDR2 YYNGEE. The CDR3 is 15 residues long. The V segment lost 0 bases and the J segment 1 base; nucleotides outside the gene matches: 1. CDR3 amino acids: CASSVGDRANTEAFF. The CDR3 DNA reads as TGTGCCAGCAGCGTAGGGGACAGGGCGAACACTGAAGCTTTCTTT.

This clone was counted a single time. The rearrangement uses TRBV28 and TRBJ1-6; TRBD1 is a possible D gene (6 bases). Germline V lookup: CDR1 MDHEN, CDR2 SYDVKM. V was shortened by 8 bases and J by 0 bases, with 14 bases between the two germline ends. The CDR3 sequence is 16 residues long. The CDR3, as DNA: TGTGCCAGCTTGGGACACCTTAGCTCCTATAATTCACCCCTCCACTTT. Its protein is CASLGHLSSYNSPLHF.

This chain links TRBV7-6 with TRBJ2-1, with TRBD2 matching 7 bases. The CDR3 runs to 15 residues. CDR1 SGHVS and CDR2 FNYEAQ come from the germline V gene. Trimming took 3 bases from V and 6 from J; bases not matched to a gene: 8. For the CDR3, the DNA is TGTGCCAGCAGCTTGGGTCTAGCGGCTGTCAATGAGCAGTTCTTC. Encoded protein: CASSLGLAAVNEQFF.

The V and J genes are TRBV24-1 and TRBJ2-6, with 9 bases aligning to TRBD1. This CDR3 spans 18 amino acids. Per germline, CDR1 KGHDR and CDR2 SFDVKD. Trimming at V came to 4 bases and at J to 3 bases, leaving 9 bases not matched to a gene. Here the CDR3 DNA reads TGTGCCACCAGTGACCCGGGACAGGGACATTATGGGGCCAACGTCCTGACTTTC. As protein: CATSDPGQGHYGANVLTF.

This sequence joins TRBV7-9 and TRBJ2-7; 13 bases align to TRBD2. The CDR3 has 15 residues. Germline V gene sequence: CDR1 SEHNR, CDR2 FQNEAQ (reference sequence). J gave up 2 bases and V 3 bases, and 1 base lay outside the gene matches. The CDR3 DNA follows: TGTGCCAGCAGCTTGGGACTAGCGGGAACCTACGAGCAGTACTTC. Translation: CASSLGLAGTYEQYF.

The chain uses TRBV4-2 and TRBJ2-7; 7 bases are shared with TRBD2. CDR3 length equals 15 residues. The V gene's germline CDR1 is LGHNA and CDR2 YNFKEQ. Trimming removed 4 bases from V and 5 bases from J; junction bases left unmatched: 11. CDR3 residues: CASSLKVGGNDEQYF. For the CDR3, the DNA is TGTGCCAGCAGCCTAAAGGTCGGGGGGAACGACGAGCAGTACTTC.

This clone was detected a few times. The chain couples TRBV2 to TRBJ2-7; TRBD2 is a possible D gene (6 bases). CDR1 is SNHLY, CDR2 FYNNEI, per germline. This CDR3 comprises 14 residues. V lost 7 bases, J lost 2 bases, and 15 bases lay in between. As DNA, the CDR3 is TGTGCCAGCATGGAACTCGGGGGAACCTACGAGCAGTACTTC. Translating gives CASMELGGTYEQYF.

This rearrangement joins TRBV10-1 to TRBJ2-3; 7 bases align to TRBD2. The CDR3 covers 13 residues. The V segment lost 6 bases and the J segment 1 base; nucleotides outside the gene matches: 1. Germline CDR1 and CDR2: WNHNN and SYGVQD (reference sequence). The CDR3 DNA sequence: TGCGCCAGCAGCAGCGGGGGCACAGATACGCAGTATTTT. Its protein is CASSSGGTDTQYF.

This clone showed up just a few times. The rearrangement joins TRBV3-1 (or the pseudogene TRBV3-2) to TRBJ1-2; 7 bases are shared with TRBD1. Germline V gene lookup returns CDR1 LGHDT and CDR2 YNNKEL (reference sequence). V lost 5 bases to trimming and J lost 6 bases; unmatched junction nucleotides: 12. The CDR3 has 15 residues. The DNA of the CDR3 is TGTGCCAGCAGCTCTCGGGACAGAGGGATCCATGGCTACACCTTC. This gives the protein CASSSRDRGIHGYTF.

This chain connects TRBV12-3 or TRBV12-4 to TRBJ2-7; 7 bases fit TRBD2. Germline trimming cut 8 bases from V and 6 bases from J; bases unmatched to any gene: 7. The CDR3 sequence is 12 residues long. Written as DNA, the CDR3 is TGTGCCAGCGGCCAACAGCGGGGCGAGCAGTACTTC. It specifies CASGQQRGEQYF.

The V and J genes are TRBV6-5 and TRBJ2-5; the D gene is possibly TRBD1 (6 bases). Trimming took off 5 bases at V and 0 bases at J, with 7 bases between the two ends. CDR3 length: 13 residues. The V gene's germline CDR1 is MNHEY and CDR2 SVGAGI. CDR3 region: CASSRDNQETQYF. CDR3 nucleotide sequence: TGTGCCAGCAGTCGGGACAACCAAGAGACCCAGTACTTC.

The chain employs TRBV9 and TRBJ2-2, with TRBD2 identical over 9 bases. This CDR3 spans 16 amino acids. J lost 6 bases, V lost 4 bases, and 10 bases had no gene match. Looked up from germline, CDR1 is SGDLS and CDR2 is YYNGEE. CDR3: CASSSRLAAPSGELFF. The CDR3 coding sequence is TGTGCCAGCAGCTCCCGACTAGCGGCCCCCTCCGGGGAGCTGTTTTTT.

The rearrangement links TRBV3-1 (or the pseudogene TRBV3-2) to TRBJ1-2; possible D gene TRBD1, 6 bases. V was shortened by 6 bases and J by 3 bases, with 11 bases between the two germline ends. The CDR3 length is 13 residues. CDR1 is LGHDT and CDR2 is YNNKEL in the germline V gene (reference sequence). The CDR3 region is CASSVDSYYGYTF. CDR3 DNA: TGTGCCAGCAGTGTGGACAGTTACTATGGCTACACCTTC.

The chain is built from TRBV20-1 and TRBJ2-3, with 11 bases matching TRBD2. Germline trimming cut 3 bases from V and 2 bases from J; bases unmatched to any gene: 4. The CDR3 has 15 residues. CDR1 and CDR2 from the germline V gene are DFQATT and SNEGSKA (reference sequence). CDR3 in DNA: TGCAGTGCTAGTCCACTAGCGGGAGTCACAGATACGCAGTATTTT. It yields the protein CSASPLAGVTDTQYF.

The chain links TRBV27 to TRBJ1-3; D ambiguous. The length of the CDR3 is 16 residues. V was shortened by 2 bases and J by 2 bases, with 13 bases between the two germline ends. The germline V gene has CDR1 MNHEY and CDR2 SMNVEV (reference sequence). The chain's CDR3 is CASSLKPGWTGNTIYF. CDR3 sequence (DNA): TGTGCCAGCAGTTTAAAACCAGGTTGGACTGGAAACACCATATATTTT.

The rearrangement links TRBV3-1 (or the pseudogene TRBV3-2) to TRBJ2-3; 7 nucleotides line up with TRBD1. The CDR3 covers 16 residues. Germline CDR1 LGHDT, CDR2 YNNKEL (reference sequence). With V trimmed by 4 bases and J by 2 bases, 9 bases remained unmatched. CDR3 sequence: CASSPSTGQNTDTQYF. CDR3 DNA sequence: TGTGCCAGCAGCCCCTCGACGGGACAGAACACAGATACGCAGTATTTT.

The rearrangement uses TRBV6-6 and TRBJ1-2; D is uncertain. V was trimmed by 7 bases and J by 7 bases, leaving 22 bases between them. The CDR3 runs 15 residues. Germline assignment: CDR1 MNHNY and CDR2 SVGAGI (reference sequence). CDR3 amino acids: CASTGGDGGGVGYTF. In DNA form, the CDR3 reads TGTGCCAGCACGGGAGGCGACGGAGGCGGTGTTGGCTACACCTTC.

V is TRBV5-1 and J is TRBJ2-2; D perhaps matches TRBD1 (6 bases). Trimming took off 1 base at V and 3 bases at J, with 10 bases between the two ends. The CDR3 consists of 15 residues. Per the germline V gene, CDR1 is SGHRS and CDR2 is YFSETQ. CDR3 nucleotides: TGCGCCAGCAGCTTGACAGGGCCGGACACCGGGGAGCTGTTTTTT. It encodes CASSLTGPDTGELFF.

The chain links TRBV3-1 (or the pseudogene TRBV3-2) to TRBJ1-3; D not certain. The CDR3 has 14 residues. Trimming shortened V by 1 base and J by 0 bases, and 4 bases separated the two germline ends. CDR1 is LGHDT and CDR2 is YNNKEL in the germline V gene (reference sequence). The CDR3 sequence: CASSQARSGNTIYF. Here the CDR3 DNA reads TGTGCCAGCAGCCAAGCTCGCTCTGGAAACACCATATATTTT.

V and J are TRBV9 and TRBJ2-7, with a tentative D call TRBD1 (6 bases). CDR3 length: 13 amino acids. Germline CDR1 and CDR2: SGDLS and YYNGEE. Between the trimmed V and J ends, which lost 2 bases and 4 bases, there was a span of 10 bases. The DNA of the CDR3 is TGTGCCAGCAGCGTTACGGGACAATACGAGCAGTACTTC. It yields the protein CASSVTGQYEQYF.

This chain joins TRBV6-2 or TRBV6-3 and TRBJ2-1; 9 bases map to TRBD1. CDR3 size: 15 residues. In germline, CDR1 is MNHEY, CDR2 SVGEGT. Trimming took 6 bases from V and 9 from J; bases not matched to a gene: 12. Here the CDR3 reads CASSIGGTGLPEQFF. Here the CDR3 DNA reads TGTGCCAGCAGCATAGGCGGGACAGGGCTCCCTGAGCAGTTCTTC.

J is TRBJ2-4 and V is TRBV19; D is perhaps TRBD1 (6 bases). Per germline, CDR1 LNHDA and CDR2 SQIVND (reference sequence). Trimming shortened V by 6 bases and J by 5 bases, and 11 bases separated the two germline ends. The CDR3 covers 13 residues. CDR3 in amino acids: CASRQGPQNIQYF. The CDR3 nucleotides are TGTGCCAGTAGACAGGGTCCCCAAAACATTCAGTACTTC.

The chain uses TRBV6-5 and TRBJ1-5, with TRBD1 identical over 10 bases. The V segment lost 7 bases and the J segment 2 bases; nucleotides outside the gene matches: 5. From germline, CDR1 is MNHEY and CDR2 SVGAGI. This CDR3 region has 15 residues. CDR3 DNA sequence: TGTGCCAGCACCAGACAGGGGGCCGGCAATCAGCCCCAGCATTTT. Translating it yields CASTRQGAGNQPQHF.

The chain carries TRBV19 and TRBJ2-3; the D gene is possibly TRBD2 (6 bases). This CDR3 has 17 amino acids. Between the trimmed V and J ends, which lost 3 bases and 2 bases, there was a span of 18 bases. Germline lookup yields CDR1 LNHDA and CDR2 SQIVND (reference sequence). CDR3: CASSIPLASGVTDTQYF. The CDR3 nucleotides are TGTGCCAGTAGTATCCCCCTAGCGAGTGGGGTCACAGATACGCAGTATTTT. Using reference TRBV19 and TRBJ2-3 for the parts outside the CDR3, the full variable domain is DGGITQSPKYLFRKEGQNVTLSCEQNLNHDAMYWYRQDPGQGLRLIYYSQIVNDFQKGDIAEGYSVSREKKESFPLTVTSAQKNPTAFYLCASSIPLASGVTDTQYFGPGTRLTVL.

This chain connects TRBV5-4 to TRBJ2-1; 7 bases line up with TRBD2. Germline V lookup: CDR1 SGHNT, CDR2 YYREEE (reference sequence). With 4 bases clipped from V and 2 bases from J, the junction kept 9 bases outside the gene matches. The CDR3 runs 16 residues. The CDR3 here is CASSRGTTVTYNEQFF. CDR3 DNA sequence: TGTGCCAGCAGCCGTGGGACTACCGTAACCTACAATGAGCAGTTCTTC.

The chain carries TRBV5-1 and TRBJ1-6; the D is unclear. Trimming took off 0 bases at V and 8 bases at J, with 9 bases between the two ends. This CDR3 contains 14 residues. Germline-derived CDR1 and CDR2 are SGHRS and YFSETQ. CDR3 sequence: CASSLGTRDSPLHF. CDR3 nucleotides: TGCGCCAGCAGCTTGGGGACGCGGGATTCACCCCTCCACTTT.

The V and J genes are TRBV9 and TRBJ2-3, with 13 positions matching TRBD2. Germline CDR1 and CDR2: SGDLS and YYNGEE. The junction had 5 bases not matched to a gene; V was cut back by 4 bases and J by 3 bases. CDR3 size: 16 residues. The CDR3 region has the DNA TGTGCCAGCAGCCCAGGACTAGCGGGAGAGACAGATACGCAGTATTTT. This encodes CASSPGLAGETDTQYF.

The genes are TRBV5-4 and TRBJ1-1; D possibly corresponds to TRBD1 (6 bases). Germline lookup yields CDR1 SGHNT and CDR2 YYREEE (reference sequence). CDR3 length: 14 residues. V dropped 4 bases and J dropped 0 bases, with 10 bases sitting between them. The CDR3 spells CASSLTGLNTEAFF. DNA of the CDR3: TGTGCCAGCAGCCTGACAGGTCTGAACACTGAAGCTTTCTTT.

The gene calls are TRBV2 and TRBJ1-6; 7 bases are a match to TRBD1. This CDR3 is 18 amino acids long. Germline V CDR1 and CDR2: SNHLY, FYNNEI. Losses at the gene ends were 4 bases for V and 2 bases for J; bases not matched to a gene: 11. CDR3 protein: CASSGTPGGQTYNSPLHF. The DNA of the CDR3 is TGTGCCAGCAGTGGGACTCCAGGGGGTCAGACCTATAATTCACCCCTCCACTTT.

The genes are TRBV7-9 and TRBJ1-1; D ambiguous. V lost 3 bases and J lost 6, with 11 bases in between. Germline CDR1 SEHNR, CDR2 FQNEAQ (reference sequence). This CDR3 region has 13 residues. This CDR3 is CASSFSSGPEAFF. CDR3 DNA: TGTGCCAGCAGCTTTAGCAGCGGCCCTGAAGCTTTCTTT. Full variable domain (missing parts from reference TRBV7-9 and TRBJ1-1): DTGVSQNPRHKITKRGQNVTFRCDPISEHNRLYWYRQTLGQGPEFLTYFQNEAQLEKSRLLSDRFSAERPKGSFSTLEIQRTEQGDSAMYLCASSFSSGPEAFFGQGTRLTVV.